Below are 3 T cell receptor beta chains sequenced from a single sample in a study of T cell repertoires in cytomegalovirus infection. These receptors' antigens are unknown. TCRdb independently ran MiXCR on the reads; one entry per CDR3 protein. The data show about a million distinct CDR3 sequences, around 32% seen once. Sample: cultured CD8+ T cells from PBMCs, taken from culture after CMV antigen stimulation. These receptors all stem from a human donor in good health (CMV status not recorded). Some clones in this sample may be carry-over from other donors' samples.

This clonotype was seen only a few times. This rearrangement joins TRBV12-3 or TRBV12-4 to TRBJ2-7; 10 bases agree with TRBD1. The CDR3 runs to 15 residues. V was pared by 5 bases and J by 3 bases, with 7 bases of the junction left unmatched. The CDR3 bases are TGTGCCAGCAGTCCCCCGGGACAGGGGATCTACGAGCAGTACTTC. Amino acids: CASSPPGQGIYEQYF.

This clonotype was detected ten times or more. The chain joins TRBV7-2 to TRBJ2-1; D unclear. Germline lookup yields CDR1 SGHTA and CDR2 FQGNSA. The V end lost 3 bases, the J end lost 6 bases, and 9 bases lay between the germline ends. The CDR3 is 13 residues long. The CDR3 sequence: CASSLAPRNEQFF. The CDR3 region has the DNA TGTGCCAGCAGCTTGGCCCCACGCAATGAGCAGTTCTTC.

This rearrangement joins TRBV27 to TRBJ1-6; D perhaps matches TRBD1 (5 bases). The CDR3 runs 14 residues. Germline values: CDR1 MNHEY, CDR2 SMNVEV (reference sequence). V was shortened by 6 bases and J by 7 bases, with 13 bases between the two germline ends. CDR3 protein: CASRGRGNNSPLHF. CDR3 in DNA: TGTGCCAGCAGGGGGCGGGGAAACAATTCACCCCTCCACTTT.